The 26 T cell receptor beta chains below were found in one sample sequenced in a study of blood T cell repertoires in COVID-19. TCRdb's table, derived via immunoSEQ multiplex PCR, lists solely in-frame clones and lacks some. The sample includes about 67,000 clones, roughly nine tenths of them seen just once. Sequencing used peripheral blood. The receptors were sampled from a middle-aged man with active COVID-19.

The CDR3 DNA reads TGTGCCAGCAGCCAGAGCCCGGGTGGTCAGCCCCAGCATTTT. Translation: CASSQSPGGQPQHF. The chain carries TRBV3-1 (or the pseudogene TRBV3-2) and TRBJ1-5; D uncertain. CDR1 and CDR2 from the germline V gene are LGHDT and YNNKEL (reference sequence). The CDR3 covers 14 residues. V lost 3 bases to trimming and J lost 6 bases, with 12 bases between them.

V is TRBV2 and J is TRBJ2-7; the D gene is possibly TRBD2 (6 bases). This CDR3 is 14 amino acids long. Germline CDR1 SNHLY, CDR2 FYNNEI. The V end lost 6 bases, the J end lost 6 bases, and 18 bases lay between the germline ends. The CDR3: CASSRDFMAAEQYF. CDR3 DNA sequence: TGTGCCAGCAGCAGGGACTTCATGGCCGCCGAGCAGTACTTC. Complete variable domain (other parts from reference TRBV2 and TRBJ2-7): EPEVTQTPSHQVTQMGQEVILRCVPISNHLYFYWYRQILGQKVEFLVSFYNNEISEKSEIFDDQFSVERPDGSNFTLKIRSTKLEDSAMYFCASSRDFMAAEQYFGPGTRLTVT.

This chain connects TRBV10-2 to TRBJ2-7, with D tentatively TRBD2 (5 bases). V shed 1 base and J shed 0 bases, with 13 bases lying between them. The CDR3 runs to 16 residues. CDR1 is WSHSY, CDR2 SAAADI, per germline. CDR3 DNA: TGCGCCAGCAGTGAGTGGCGGCACGGGAACTCCTACGAGCAGTACTTC. This codes for CASSEWRHGNSYEQYF.

The rearrangement uses TRBV11-2 and TRBJ2-1, with a possible D match to TRBD1 (6 bases). Germline-derived CDR1 and CDR2 are SGHAT and FQNNGV. Trimming took 5 bases from V and 3 from J, leaving 14 bases between them. CDR3 length: 15 residues. CDR3 nucleotide sequence: TGTGCCAGCAGCAAAGTGGGGGCGGGCTACAATGAGCAGTTCTTC. The encoded protein is CASSKVGAGYNEQFF.

This chain uses TRBV27 with TRBJ2-7, with 9 bases matching TRBD1. The CDR3 covers 16 residues. Trimming took 6 bases from V and 7 from J; bases not matched to a gene: 16. From germline, CDR1 is MNHEY and CDR2 SMNVEV (reference sequence). This CDR3 is CASRHTPGQGFGEQYF. DNA of the CDR3: TGTGCCAGCAGACATACTCCGGGACAGGGTTTCGGGGAGCAGTACTTC.

V gene TRBV24-1 combines with J gene TRBJ2-1; D is uncertain. The CDR3 totals 14 residues. V was pared by 9 bases and J by 4 bases, with 15 bases between. Germline CDR1 is KGHDR and CDR2 is SFDVKD. This chain's CDR3 is CATEANLNYNEQFF. CDR3 DNA sequence: TGTGCCACCGAAGCAAATCTCAATTACAATGAGCAGTTCTTC.

V is TRBV5-4 and J is TRBJ1-2, with TRBD1 matching over 9 bases. V shed 3 bases, J shed 2 bases, and the junction held 5 bases outside the gene matches. The CDR3 has 15 residues. The germline V gene encodes CDR1 SGHNT and CDR2 YYREEE (reference sequence). CDR3: CASSSGQGKNYGYTF. In nucleotides, the CDR3 is TGTGCCAGCAGCTCGGGACAGGGAAAGAACTATGGCTACACCTTC.

This clone came up once. The chain uses TRBV29-1 and TRBJ2-7, with unresolved D. This CDR3 is built from 11 residues. Germline-derived CDR1 and CDR2 are SQVTM and ANQGSEA. V was clipped by 2 bases and J by 4 bases, with 6 bases between them. The CDR3 nucleotides are TGCAGCGTTGAATACCAGTACGAGCAGTACTTC. Residues: CSVEYQYEQYF.

The chain couples TRBV9 to TRBJ2-2, with a possible D match to TRBD2 (5 bases). Trimming pared 4 bases from V and 7 bases from J, leaving 8 bases between. Germline V CDR1 and CDR2: SGDLS, YYNGEE. The CDR3 is 12 amino acids. DNA of the CDR3: TGTGCCAGCAGCCGAGGGTTCGGGGAGCTGTTTTTT. This codes for CASSRGFGELFF.

The rearrangement links TRBV11-2 to TRBJ2-3, with D perhaps TRBD1 (5 bases). Germline CDR1 SGHAT, CDR2 FQNNGV. The V and J ends lost 5 bases and 5 bases respectively, with 8 bases between them. This CDR3 has 12 amino acids. The DNA for the CDR3 is TGTGCCAGCAGCCAGGGTCGAGATACGCAGTATTTT. Residues: CASSQGRDTQYF.

The chain couples TRBV4-1 to TRBJ1-5, with D possibly being TRBD1 (6 bases). CDR3 length: 15 amino acids. Trimming removed 0 bases at V and 6 bases at J, with 12 bases between. Germline CDR1 is MGHRA and CDR2 is YSYEKL. This CDR3 reads CASSQETGKGQPQHF. DNA of the CDR3: TGCGCCAGCAGCCAAGAAACAGGGAAGGGTCAGCCCCAGCATTTT.

The V gene is TRBV5-1, the J gene TRBJ2-2, with TRBD1 matching over 7 bases. Unmatched junction bases numbered 5, after V lost 5 bases and J lost 4 bases. CDR3 length: 14 residues. Germline CDR1 reads SGHRS; CDR2 reads YFSETQ. The CDR3 DNA is TGCGCCAGCAGACCGGACAGGACCACCGGGGAGCTGTTTTTT. Its protein is CASRPDRTTGELFF.

The rearrangement uses TRBV19 and TRBJ2-3; D not certain. Germline V gene lookup returns CDR1 LNHDA and CDR2 SQIVND (reference sequence). V lost 0 bases to trimming and J lost 5 bases, with 6 bases between them. The CDR3 consists of 13 residues. The CDR3 coding sequence is TGTGCCAGTAGTATAGAACGGAGAGATACGCAGTATTTT. Translated: CASSIERRDTQYF.

The V gene is TRBV3-1 (or the pseudogene TRBV3-2), the J gene TRBJ2-1, with 13 bases that match TRBD2. V trimming: 0 bases; J trimming: 7 bases; junction bases outside the gene matches: 6. The CDR3 is made up of 17 amino acids. The germline gives CDR1 LGHDT, CDR2 YNNKEL (reference sequence). CDR3 sequence reads: CASSQDRETSGRNEQFF. The CDR3 DNA reads as TGTGCCAGCAGCCAAGATCGTGAGACTAGCGGGAGGAATGAGCAGTTCTTC.

The CDR3 reads CASSHSGDEQYF. The CDR3, as DNA: TGCGCCAGCAGCCACTCAGGGGACGAGCAGTACTTC. V usage is TRBV4-1 and J usage is TRBJ2-7, with a weak D call TRBD1 (6 bases). The CDR3 covers 12 residues. Germline V gene lookup returns CDR1 MGHRA and CDR2 YSYEKL. V was trimmed by 3 bases and J by 5 bases, leaving 8 bases between them.

In nucleotides, the CDR3 is TGTGCCAGCAGCTCGCGTGGTGGGCACGAGCAGTACTTC. This translates into CASSSRGGHEQYF. This chain connects TRBV7-8 to TRBJ2-7; the D is unclear. V lost 4 bases to trimming and J lost 5 bases, with 12 bases between them. CDR1 is SGHVS, CDR2 FQNEAQ, per germline. CDR3 length equals 13 residues.

The chain uses TRBV11-2 and TRBJ1-2, with TRBD1 identical over 12 bases. Germline V gene sequence: CDR1 SGHAT, CDR2 FQNNGV. The V segment lost 2 bases and the J segment 8 bases; nucleotides outside the gene matches: 6. The CDR3 consists of 15 residues. The CDR3 reads CASSLSWDRGLGYTF. The CDR3 DNA is TGTGCCAGCAGCTTATCCTGGGACAGGGGGCTGGGCTACACCTTC.

The J gene is TRBJ1-2, the V gene TRBV3-1 (or the pseudogene TRBV3-2); D is unclear. The CDR3 totals 16 residues. The germline CDR1 and CDR2 sequences are LGHDT and YNNKEL (reference sequence). V dropped 0 bases and J dropped 0 bases, with 11 bases sitting between them. The CDR3 DNA is TGTGCCAGCAGCCAAGATCGGGAGACAACTAACTATGGCTACACCTTC. It yields the protein CASSQDRETTNYGYTF.

The gene calls are TRBV5-1 and TRBJ1-3; tentative D call: TRBD1 (5 bases). V was shortened by 0 bases and J by 1 base, with 11 bases between the two germline ends. This CDR3 spans 16 amino acids. Germline CDR1 is SGHRS and CDR2 is YFSETQ. The CDR3 spells CASSLAVGGSGNTIYF. The CDR3, as DNA: TGCGCCAGCAGCTTGGCCGTCGGGGGGTCTGGAAACACCATATATTTT.

Concerning this clone itself: Distinct nucleotide sequences in the sample also encode this CDR3. The chain joins TRBV7-2 to TRBJ2-3, with D tentatively TRBD1 (6 bases). CDR3 length: 15 amino acids. Germline CDR1 reads SGHTA; CDR2 reads FQGNSA. V was pared by 5 bases and J by 1 base, with 13 bases between. In DNA form, the CDR3 reads TGTGCCAGCAGCACGACAGGCGCGGGCACAGATACGCAGTATTTT. It codes for CASSTTGAGTDTQYF.

The CDR3 region has the DNA TGCGCCAGCAGCGAGACTCCGTTGGGTGAAAAACTGTTTTTT. It is translated as CASSETPLGEKLFF. This rearrangement joins TRBV5-1 to TRBJ1-4; D uncertain. There are 14 residues in the CDR3. Germline lookup yields CDR1 SGHRS and CDR2 YFSETQ. V lost 4 bases, J lost 7 bases, and 14 bases lay in between.

The chain combines TRBV5-1 with TRBJ1-3, with D maybe TRBD1 (6 bases). The CDR3 is 15 residues long. Germline assignment: CDR1 SGHRS and CDR2 YFSETQ. The V end lost 0 bases, the J end lost 0 bases, and 7 bases lay between the germline ends. As DNA, the CDR3 is TGCGCCAGCAGCTTGGAGGGACACTCTGGAAACACCATATATTTT. Translation gives CASSLEGHSGNTIYF.

The rearrangement uses TRBV15 and TRBJ2-2, with 12 positions matching TRBD2. This CDR3 comprises 15 residues. V dropped 5 bases and J dropped 6; count of bases not matched to a gene: 4. From germline, CDR1 is LNHNV and CDR2 YYDKDF (reference sequence). As DNA, the CDR3 is TGTGCCACCAGCCCCCGACTAGCGGGAGCCGGGGAGCTGTTTTTT. This sequence encodes CATSPRLAGAGELFF.

This sequence joins TRBV24-1 and TRBJ1-6, with TRBD1 matching 7 bases. V trimming: 6 bases; J trimming: 5 bases; junction bases outside the gene matches: 3. CDR3 length equals 14 residues. Germline CDR1 reads KGHDR; CDR2 reads SFDVKD. The CDR3 here is CATSLGTDNSPLHF. In DNA form, the CDR3 reads TGTGCCACCAGTCTCGGGACAGATAATTCACCCCTCCACTTT.

V gene TRBV11-3 combines with J gene TRBJ1-1, with D perhaps TRBD1 (6 bases). The length of the CDR3 is 14 residues. Germline CDR1 and CDR2: SGHNT and YENEEA. V lost 4 bases and J 3 bases, leaving 12 bases between the germline ends. The CDR3 coding sequence is TGTGCCAGCAGCTCGGACAGAACGGACACTGAAGCTTTCTTT. Its protein product is CASSSDRTDTEAFF.

This chain connects TRBV10-3 to TRBJ2-1; tentatively, D is TRBD1 (6 bases). The ends were cut back, 2 bases at V and 5 bases at J, with 19 bases in the middle. The CDR3 has 17 residues. Germline CDR1 and CDR2: ENHRY and SYGVKD. CDR3 protein: CAISEGGWPGGNNEQFF. CDR3 nucleotides: TGTGCCATCAGTGAGGGGGGCTGGCCTGGAGGTAACAATGAGCAGTTCTTC.